This TCR beta chain was sequenced during a study of beta chain features in type 1 diabetes. Study-wide context: There were 107,917,701 sorted cells examined across all samples.

Overall study findings and caveats: High TCR expression in some cells could lead to their over-representation in cDNA sequencing. Shortening that was moderate but significant affected the TCRB CDR3s of Type 1 diabetes patients in all four CD4+ subsets.

Per germline, CDR1 MDHEN and CDR2 SYDVKM. The V segment lost 8 bases and the J segment 4 bases; nucleotides outside the gene matches: 10. The CDR3 extends over 15 amino acids. Notes on this clone: What it recognizes is unknown.

All of the isolated RNA was reverse transcribed, so expressed TCRB transcripts were sequenced. TCRdb's copy holds only in-frame clones and misses some; the assay was immunoSEQ multiplex PCR. The data contain a few hundred thousand clones, 13% of them singletons. The sequence was obtained from a woman aged 18-29 years with type 1 diabetes. V gene TRBV28 combines with J gene TRBJ2-2, with 7 bases fitting TRBD2. The sequencing sample was made of naive CD4+ T cells from blood. The CDR3 loop is CASGPAGVGTGELFF. The CDR3 nucleotides are TGTGCCAGCGGCCCGGCGGGAGTGGGCACCGGGGAGCTGTTTTTT. The entire variable domain, with the rest obtained from reference TRBV28 and TRBJ2-2, is as follows: DVKVTQSSRYLVKRTGEKVFLECVQDMDHENMFWYRQDPGLGLRLIYFSYDVKMKEKGDIPEGYSVSREKKERFSLILESASTNQTSMYLCASGPAGVGTGELFFGEGSRLTVL.